The sequence of this T cell receptor beta chain was determined in a study of T cell repertoires in cytomegalovirus infection. Trimming removed 0 bases from V and 8 bases from J, with 8 bases in between. CDR1 is MNHNY and CDR2 is SVGAGI in the germline V gene (reference sequence). The CDR3 is 13 amino acids. TCRdb fed the reads into MiXCR, producing one record per CDR3 protein. Of 200,000 to 250,000 distinct CDR3 sequences in the sample, roughly 20% were seen once. The chain combines TRBV6-6 with TRBJ2-1, with D unresolved. This receptor was taken from a human donor in good health (CMV status not recorded). Some clones in this sample may be carry-over from other donors' samples. Specimen: CD8+ T cells from PBMCs. The CDR3 coding sequence is TGTGCCAGCAGTTACTCGAAGGGTTATGAGCAGTTCTTC. Its protein is CASSYSKGYEQFF.